Shown below are 30 T cell receptor beta chains from a single sample sequenced in a study of control samples from healthy donors and cancer patients (dated by TCRdb to between 2020 and 2021). The library came from the immunoSEQ multiplex PCR assay. TCRdb limited this immuneACCESS table to in-frame rearrangements with V and J called. A share of clones is missing; checked studies link under half to unresolved V genes, and the rest is unexplained. For this sample there are approximately 86,000 clones; 93% appear just once. The ten largest clones add up to about 1.5% of the sample. The specimen was blood. The receptors come from a woman aged 25-40 years in good health.

This sequence joins TRBV5-1 and TRBJ2-1; 11 nucleotides agree with TRBD2. CDR3 length: 15 amino acids. Germline lookup yields CDR1 SGHRS and CDR2 YFSETQ. The junction had 7 bases not matched to a gene; V was cut back by 3 bases and J by 8 bases. CDR3 DNA: TGCGCCAGCAGCTCAATAGCGGGAGGGATCGATGAGCAGTTCTTC. It is translated as CASSSIAGGIDEQFF.

The V and J genes are TRBV12-3 or TRBV12-4 and TRBJ1-2, with TRBD1 matching over 7 bases. After removal of 5 bases from V and 9 bases from J, the junction contained 6 bases not matched to a gene. The CDR3 covers 12 residues. The CDR3 spells CASSIRGFSYTF. The CDR3 coding sequence is TGTGCCAGCAGTATCAGGGGGTTTAGCTACACCTTC.

The chain is built from TRBV18 and TRBJ1-3; the D is unclear. The length of the CDR3 is 18 residues. V shed 3 bases and J shed 0 bases, with 18 bases lying between them. Germline loops: CDR1 KGHSH, CDR2 LQKENI. CDR3 in DNA: TGTGCCAGCTCACCGAGGTCTGGGCAGCTATACTCTGGAAACACCATATATTTT. It is translated as CASSPRSGQLYSGNTIYF.

The chain links TRBV30 to TRBJ1-3; tentative D call: TRBD1 (5 bases). CDR3 size: 13 residues. V was clipped by 5 bases and J by 2 bases, with 10 bases between them. Germline V gene lookup returns CDR1 GTSNPN and CDR2 SVGIG (reference sequence). The CDR3 DNA reads as TGTGCCTGGCCGAGGGGCGCTGGAAACACCATATATTTT. This encodes CAWPRGAGNTIYF.

CDR3 region: CASSFQKNTEAFF. For the CDR3, the DNA is TGTGCCAGCAGCTTCCAGAAGAACACTGAAGCTTTCTTT. The V gene is TRBV7-6, the J gene TRBJ1-1; D gene unclear. CDR3 length: 13 residues. CDR1 is SGHVS and CDR2 is FNYEAQ in the germline V gene. V was trimmed by 3 bases and J by 1 base, leaving 6 bases between them.

This clone was seen once. This chain joins TRBV5-4 and TRBJ2-1; 7 bases fit TRBD1. The CDR3 consists of 15 residues. Germline V gene sequence: CDR1 SGHNT, CDR2 YYREEE (reference sequence). The V and J ends lost 3 bases and 7 bases, in that order; junction bases with no gene match: 10. The CDR3 DNA is TGTGCCAGCAGCTCCTTACAGGGGAACAAAAATGAGCAGTTCTTC. Its translation is CASSSLQGNKNEQFF.

The rearrangement links TRBV5-1 to TRBJ2-1, with 8 nucleotides matching TRBD1. The CDR3 length is 15 residues. Germline CDR1 SGHRS, CDR2 YFSETQ. With V trimmed by 6 bases and J by 0 bases, 5 bases remained unmatched. CDR3 in amino acids: CASNLGTGSYNEQFF. The CDR3 DNA is TGCGCCAGCAACCTAGGGACAGGCTCCTACAATGAGCAGTTCTTC.

The gene calls are TRBV6-5 and TRBJ1-6; 7 bases agree with TRBD1. CDR3 length: 15 amino acids. Unmatched junction bases numbered 11, after V lost 5 bases and J lost 10 bases. Germline lookup yields CDR1 MNHEY and CDR2 SVGAGI. The CDR3 DNA sequence: TGTGCCAGCAGTAAAAGGGATCCACAGGGGTCACCCCTCCACTTT. This translates into CASSKRDPQGSPLHF.

This clone was recorded only once. The chain joins TRBV7-9 to TRBJ2-7; D gene unclear. The CDR3 has 13 amino acids. Trimming removed 1 base at V and 6 bases at J, with 10 bases between. CDR1 is SEHNR and CDR2 is FQNEAQ in the germline V gene (reference sequence). The CDR3 DNA follows: TGTGCCAGCAGCTTAGGCTCGAAAACCGAGCAGTACTTC. Its translation is CASSLGSKTEQYF.

The chain employs TRBV5-1 and TRBJ2-7; D is unresolved. The germline V gene encodes CDR1 SGHRS and CDR2 YFSETQ. The CDR3 spans 15 residues. Trimming removed 1 base at V and 3 bases at J, with 14 bases between. This CDR3 reads CASSLRVGEYYEQYF. Written as DNA, the CDR3 is TGCGCCAGCAGCTTGAGGGTTGGGGAATACTACGAGCAGTACTTC.

This chain connects TRBV19 to TRBJ2-3, with D perhaps matching TRBD2 (6 bases). Deletions cut 4 bases from V and 8 bases from J, with 19 bases between. The CDR3 spans 15 residues. CDR1 is LNHDA, CDR2 SQIVND, per germline (reference sequence). CDR3 DNA sequence: TGTGCCAGTAGTACGCCGGGACTGCACAGAGGTACGCAGTATTTT. This encodes CASSTPGLHRGTQYF.

This chain uses TRBV3-1 (or the pseudogene TRBV3-2) with TRBJ1-2; D is ambiguous. Trimming stripped 5 bases from V and 5 bases from J, with 15 bases between. Germline CDR1 LGHDT, CDR2 YNNKEL (reference sequence). The CDR3 length is 14 residues. The CDR3 sequence is CASSWTEPLYGYTF. Written as DNA, the CDR3 is TGTGCCAGCAGCTGGACGGAACCCCTTTATGGCTACACCTTC.

This clone was seen a single time. V usage is TRBV11-2 and J usage is TRBJ2-5; a weak D match, TRBD2 (5 bases). This CDR3 has 14 residues. V was clipped by 2 bases and J by 5 bases, with 12 bases between them. CDR1 and CDR2 (germline): SGHAT, FQNNGV. In nucleotides, the CDR3 is TGTGCCAGCAGCTTACGGGTGACGGGGGAGACCCAGTACTTC. Translation gives CASSLRVTGETQYF.

V gene TRBV21-1 combines with J gene TRBJ1-2; the D call TRBD1 from the table was never checked on the DNA. TRBV21-1 corresponds to a pseudogene. The CDR3 spans 15 residues. CDR3 protein: CASSKKNRGRYGYTF. The CDR3 DNA follows: TGTGCCAGCAGCAAAAAAAACAGGGGGCGCTATGGCTACACCTTC.

This clone was picked up one time. This chain uses TRBV27 with TRBJ1-2; TRBD1 aligns across 12 bases. This CDR3 has 15 amino acids. V was clipped by 5 bases and J by 8 bases; unmatched bases: 9. Germline assignment: CDR1 MNHEY and CDR2 SMNVEV (reference sequence). The CDR3 nucleotides are TGTGCCAGCAGTACACTGGGACAGGGGGCGCGCGGCTACACCTTC. This translates into CASSTLGQGARGYTF.

The chain joins TRBV6-5 to TRBJ1-2; possible D gene TRBD1, 5 bases. Trimming took off 6 bases at V and 7 bases at J, with 15 bases between the two ends. The CDR3 has 13 residues. Germline assignment: CDR1 MNHEY and CDR2 SVGAGI. The CDR3 DNA follows: TGTGCCAGCAGAGCCTCCGGGACGAGTGGCTACACCTTC. Protein: CASRASGTSGYTF.

This sequence joins TRBV14 and TRBJ1-2; D may be TRBD1 (5 bases). Germline loops: CDR1 SGHDN, CDR2 FVKESK. The CDR3 is 14 amino acids. Trimming cost V 4 bases and J 3 bases, with 12 bases left between them. CDR3 loop: CASSPGIRDYGYTF. CDR3 in DNA: TGTGCCAGCAGCCCAGGGATTCGGGACTATGGCTACACCTTC.

The gene calls are TRBV10-3 and TRBJ1-1, with TRBD1 identical over 9 bases. Germline lookup yields CDR1 ENHRY and CDR2 SYGVKD. The V segment lost 6 bases and the J segment 1 base; nucleotides outside the gene matches: 3. This CDR3 region has 14 residues. CDR3 sequence reads: CAISKGQGNTEAFF. The DNA for the CDR3 is TGTGCCATCAGCAAGGGACAGGGGAACACTGAAGCTTTCTTT.

V gene TRBV27 combines with J gene TRBJ2-5; D might be TRBD1 or TRBD2, each matching 5 bases. Germline V gives CDR1 MNHEY, CDR2 SMNVEV (reference sequence). The CDR3 is 13 residues long. V was pared by 0 bases and J by 7 bases, with 9 bases between. Here the CDR3 reads CASSLSGTGTQYF. CDR3 nucleotide sequence: TGTGCCAGCAGTTTATCAGGGACCGGGACCCAGTACTTC.

The V call is TRBV24-1, the J call TRBJ1-1; D remains ambiguous. CDR1 is KGHDR and CDR2 is SFDVKD in the germline V gene. V was shortened by 5 bases and J by 6 bases, with 12 bases between the two germline ends. The CDR3 totals 13 residues. CDR3 protein: CATSAYNNPEAFF. For the CDR3, the DNA is TGTGCCACCAGTGCCTACAATAACCCTGAAGCTTTCTTT.

The chain uses TRBV5-5 and TRBJ2-7; tentatively, D is TRBD1 (6 bases). V was shortened by 0 bases and J by 4 bases, with 14 bases between the two germline ends. The CDR3 runs 15 residues. Germline values: CDR1 SGHKS, CDR2 YYEKEE (reference sequence). The CDR3 protein is CASSLEQGIFYEQYF. DNA of the CDR3: TGTGCCAGCAGCTTGGAACAGGGAATCTTTTACGAGCAGTACTTC.

The V call is TRBV19, the J call TRBJ1-1, with TRBD1 matching 7 bases. The V and J ends lost 6 bases and 3 bases, in that order; junction bases with no gene match: 4. The germline V gene encodes CDR1 LNHDA and CDR2 SQIVND (reference sequence). CDR3 size: 13 residues. Here the CDR3 DNA reads TGTGCCAGTAGGGTTACAGGGGACACTGAAGCTTTCTTT. Protein: CASRVTGDTEAFF.

CDR3 region: CASSPGTSGSLDTGELFF. In nucleotides, the CDR3 is TGTGCCAGCAGCCCTGGGACTAGCGGGAGTTTGGACACCGGGGAGCTGTTTTTT. The chain is built from TRBV3-1 (or the pseudogene TRBV3-2) and TRBJ2-2, with TRBD2 matching 14 bases. CDR3 size: 18 residues. Germline V gives CDR1 LGHDT, CDR2 YNNKEL (reference sequence). The trim removed 4 bases at V and 3 bases at J, leaving 7 bases unmatched.

CDR3 nucleotide sequence: TGTGCCGGATCCGGGCCACACAACAATGAGCAGTTCTTC. This encodes CAGSGPHNNEQFF. The V call is TRBV11-2, the J call TRBJ2-1; no clear D. The CDR3 totals 13 residues. The germline V gene has CDR1 SGHAT and CDR2 FQNNGV. Trimming pared 11 bases from V and 5 bases from J, leaving 16 bases between.

The chain employs TRBV7-9 and TRBJ1-5; weak D call: TRBD1 (5 bases). The CDR3 is 16 amino acids. The germline CDR1 and CDR2 sequences are SEHNR and FQNEAQ (reference sequence). Trimming shortened V by 5 bases and J by 1 base, and 15 bases separated the two germline ends. DNA for the CDR3: TGTGCCAGCAGCGCCTTTGGGGGTAGCAGCAATCAGCCCCAGCATTTT. As protein: CASSAFGGSSNQPQHF. Complete variable domain (other parts from reference TRBV7-9 and TRBJ1-5): DTGVSQNPRHKITKRGQNVTFRCDPISEHNRLYWYRQTLGQGPEFLTYFQNEAQLEKSRLLSDRFSAERPKGSFSTLEIQRTEQGDSAMYLCASSAFGGSSNQPQHFGDGTRLSIL.

The genes are TRBV19 and TRBJ1-4; unclear D gene. CDR3 length: 13 residues. V was shortened by 1 base and J by 5 bases, with 5 bases between the two germline ends. Germline CDR1 is LNHDA and CDR2 is SQIVND (reference sequence). The CDR3 bases are TGTGCCAGTAGTATAGGGGTAAATGAAAAACTGTTTTTT. Amino acids: CASSIGVNEKLFF.

This clone occurred once. The chain has TRBV5-6 and TRBJ1-2; the D is unclear. The CDR3 sequence is 16 residues long. Between the trimmed V and J ends, which lost 0 bases and 2 bases, there was a span of 14 bases. CDR1 is SGHDT and CDR2 is YYEEEE in the germline V gene. The CDR3 DNA follows: TGTGCCAGCAGCTTGGGGGCGCTTGACCCCAACTATGGCTACACCTTC. This codes for CASSLGALDPNYGYTF. Using reference TRBV5-6 and TRBJ1-2 for the parts outside the CDR3, the full variable domain is DAGVTQSPTHLIKTRGQQVTLRCSPKSGHDTVSWYQQALGQGPQFIFQYYEEEERQRGNFPDRFSGHQFPNYSSELNVNALLLGDSALYLCASSLGALDPNYGYTFGSGTRLTVV.

V usage is TRBV7-8 and J usage is TRBJ1-1, with a weak D call TRBD1 (5 bases). In germline, CDR1 is SGHVS, CDR2 FQNEAQ. The CDR3 runs 13 residues. V lost 1 base, J lost 3 bases, and 6 bases lay in between. The CDR3 sequence: CASSLVTDTEAFF. The DNA for the CDR3 is TGTGCCAGCAGCTTAGTGACAGACACTGAAGCTTTCTTT. The whole variable domain, filled in from reference TRBV7-8 and TRBJ1-1, reads GAGVSQSPRYKVAKRGQDVALRCDPISGHVSLFWYQQALGQGPEFLTYFQNEAQLDKSGLPSDRFFAERPEGSVSTLKIQRTQQEDSAVYLCASSLVTDTEAFFGQGTRLTVV.

This chain joins TRBV19 and TRBJ1-1, with D possibly matching TRBD1 (5 bases). Looked up from germline, CDR1 is LNHDA and CDR2 is SQIVND (reference sequence). V lost 3 bases, J lost 2 bases, and 13 bases lay in between. This CDR3 contains 15 residues. Here the CDR3 DNA reads TGTGCCAGTAGTATGGGGACTCGAAGAAACACTGAAGCTTTCTTT. Its translation is CASSMGTRRNTEAFF.

The J gene is TRBJ1-1, the V gene TRBV19; unclear D gene. Trimming left V 1 base short and J 1 base short, with 4 bases between. The germline V gene encodes CDR1 LNHDA and CDR2 SQIVND (reference sequence). The length of the CDR3 is 13 residues. The DNA for the CDR3 is TGTGCCAGTAGTATAGGGCAGAACACTGAAGCTTTCTTT. Its protein is CASSIGQNTEAFF.